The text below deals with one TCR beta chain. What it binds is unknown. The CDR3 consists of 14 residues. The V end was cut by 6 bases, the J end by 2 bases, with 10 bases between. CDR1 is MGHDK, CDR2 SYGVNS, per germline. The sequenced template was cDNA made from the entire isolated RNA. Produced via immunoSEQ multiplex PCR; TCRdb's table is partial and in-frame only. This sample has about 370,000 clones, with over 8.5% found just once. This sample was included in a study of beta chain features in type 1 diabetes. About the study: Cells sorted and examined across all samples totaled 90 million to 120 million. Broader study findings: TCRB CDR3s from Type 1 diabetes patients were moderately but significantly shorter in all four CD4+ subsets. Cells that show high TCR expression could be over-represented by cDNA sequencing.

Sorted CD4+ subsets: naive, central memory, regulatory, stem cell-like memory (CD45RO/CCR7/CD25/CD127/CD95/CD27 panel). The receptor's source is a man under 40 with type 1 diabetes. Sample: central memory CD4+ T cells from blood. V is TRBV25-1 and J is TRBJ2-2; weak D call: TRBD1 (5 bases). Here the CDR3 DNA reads TGTGCCAGCAGGGGGCGGATTAACACCGGGGAGCTGTTTTTT. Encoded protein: CASRGRINTGELFF.